The source of this T cell receptor (beta chain) is a study of T cells in Graves' hyperthyroidism and ophthalmopathy. Broader study findings: Ophthalmopathy was identified by the model a median 6.5 months ahead of onset.

What was amplified from RNA transcripts were TCR beta CDR3 regions. First-round RT-PCR with HTBI primers amplified the TCR CDR3 region. TCRdb analysed the multiplex PCR reads with MiXCR anew, one entry per CDR3 protein. Of hundreds of thousands of distinct CDR3 sequences in the sample, roughly 40% were seen once. The study enrolled patients aged 18 to 65 with newly diagnosed hyperthyroidism of under 2 months' duration. On this clonotype itself: Its cognate antigen is unknown.

V was shortened by 8 bases and J by 6 bases, with 10 bases between the two germline ends. The CDR3 spans 11 residues. CDR1 is SQVTM, CDR2 ANQGSEA, per germline. The material sequenced was blood. The sequence was obtained from a man aged 18 to 29 with Graves' hyperthyroidism. This chain links TRBV29-1 with TRBJ2-2; possibly TRBD2 for D (6 bases). The CDR3 reads CSFREAGELFF. In DNA, the CDR3 is TGCAGCTTTAGGGAGGCCGGGGAGCTGTTTTTT.